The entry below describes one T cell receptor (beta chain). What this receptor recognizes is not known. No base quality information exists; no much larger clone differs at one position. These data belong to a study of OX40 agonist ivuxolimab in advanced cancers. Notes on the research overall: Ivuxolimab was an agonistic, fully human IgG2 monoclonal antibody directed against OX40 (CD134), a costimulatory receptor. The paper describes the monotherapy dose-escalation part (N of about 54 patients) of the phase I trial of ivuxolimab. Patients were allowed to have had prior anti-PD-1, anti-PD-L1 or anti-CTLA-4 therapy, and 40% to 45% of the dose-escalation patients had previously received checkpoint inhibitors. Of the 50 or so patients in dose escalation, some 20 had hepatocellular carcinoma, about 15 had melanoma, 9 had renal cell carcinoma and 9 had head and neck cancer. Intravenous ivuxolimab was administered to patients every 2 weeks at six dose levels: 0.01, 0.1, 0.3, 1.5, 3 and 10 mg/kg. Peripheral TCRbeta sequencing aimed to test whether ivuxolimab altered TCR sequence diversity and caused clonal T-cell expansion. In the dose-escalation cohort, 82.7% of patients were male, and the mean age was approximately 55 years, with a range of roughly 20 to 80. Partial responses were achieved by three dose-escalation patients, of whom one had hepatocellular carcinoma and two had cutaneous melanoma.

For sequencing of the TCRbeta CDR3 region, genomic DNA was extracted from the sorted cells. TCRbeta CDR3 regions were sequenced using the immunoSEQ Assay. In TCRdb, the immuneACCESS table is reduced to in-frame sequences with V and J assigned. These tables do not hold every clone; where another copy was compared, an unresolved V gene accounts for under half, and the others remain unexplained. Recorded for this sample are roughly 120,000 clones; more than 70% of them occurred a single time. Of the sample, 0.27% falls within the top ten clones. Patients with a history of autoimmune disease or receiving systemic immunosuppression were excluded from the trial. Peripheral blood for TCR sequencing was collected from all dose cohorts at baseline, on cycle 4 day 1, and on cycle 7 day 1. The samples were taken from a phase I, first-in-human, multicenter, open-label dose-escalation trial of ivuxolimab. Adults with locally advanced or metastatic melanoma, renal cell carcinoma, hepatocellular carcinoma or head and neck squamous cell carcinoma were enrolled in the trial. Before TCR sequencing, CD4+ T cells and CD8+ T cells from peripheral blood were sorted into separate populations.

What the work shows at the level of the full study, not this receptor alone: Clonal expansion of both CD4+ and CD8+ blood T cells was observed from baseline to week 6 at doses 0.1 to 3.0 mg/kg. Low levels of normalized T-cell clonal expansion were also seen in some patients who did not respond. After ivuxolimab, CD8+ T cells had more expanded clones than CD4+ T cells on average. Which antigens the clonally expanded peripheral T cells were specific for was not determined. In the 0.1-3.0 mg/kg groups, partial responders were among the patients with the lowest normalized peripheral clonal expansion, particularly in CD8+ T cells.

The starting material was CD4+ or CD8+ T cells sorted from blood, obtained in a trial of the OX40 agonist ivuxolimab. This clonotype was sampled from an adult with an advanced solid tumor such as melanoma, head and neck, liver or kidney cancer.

Here the CDR3 is given as CASRAGGSYNSPLHF. In nucleotide form, the sequence is TGTGCCAGCAGAGCCGGAGGATCCTATAATTCACCCCTCCACTTT. In this chain, TRBV7-2 is recombined with TRBJ1-6; the D gene is not confidently resolved. Taken from cysteine to phenylalanine, the CDR3 has 15 residues. Of the read, only the CDR3 DNA is kept; its 45 bases are in frame from base 1. The germline V gene supplies CDR1 SGHTA and CDR2 FQGNSA. A distance of 10 bases separates the germline ends of V and J, which lose 6 bases and 1 base respectively.